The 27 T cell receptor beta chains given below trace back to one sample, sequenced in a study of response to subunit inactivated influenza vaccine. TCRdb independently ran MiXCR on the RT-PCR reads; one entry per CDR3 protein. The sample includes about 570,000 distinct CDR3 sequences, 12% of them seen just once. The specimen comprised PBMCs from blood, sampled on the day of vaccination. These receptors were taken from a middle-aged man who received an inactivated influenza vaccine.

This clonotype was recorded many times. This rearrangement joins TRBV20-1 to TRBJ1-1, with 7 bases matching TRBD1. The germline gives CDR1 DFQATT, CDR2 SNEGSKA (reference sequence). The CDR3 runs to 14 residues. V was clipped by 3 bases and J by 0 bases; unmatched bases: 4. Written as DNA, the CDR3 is TGCAGTGCTAGGCTGGGACAGATGAACACTGAAGCTTTCTTT. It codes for CSARLGQMNTEAFF.

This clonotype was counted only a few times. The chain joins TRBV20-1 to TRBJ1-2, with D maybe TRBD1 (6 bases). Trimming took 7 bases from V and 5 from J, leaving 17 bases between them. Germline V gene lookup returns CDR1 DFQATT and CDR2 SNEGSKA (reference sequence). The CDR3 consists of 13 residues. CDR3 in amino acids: CSGVGGRIYGYTF. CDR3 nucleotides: TGCAGTGGTGTCGGGGGGCGGATATATGGCTACACCTTC.

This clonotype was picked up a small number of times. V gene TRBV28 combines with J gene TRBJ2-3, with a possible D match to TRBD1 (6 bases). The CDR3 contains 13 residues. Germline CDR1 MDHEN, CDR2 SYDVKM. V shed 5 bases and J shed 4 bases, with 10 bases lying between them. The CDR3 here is CASSRAGADTQYF. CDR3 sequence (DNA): TGTGCCAGCAGTCGGGCAGGGGCAGATACGCAGTATTTT. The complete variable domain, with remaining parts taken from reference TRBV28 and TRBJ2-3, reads DVKVTQSSRYLVKRTGEKVFLECVQDMDHENMFWYRQDPGLGLRLIYFSYDVKMKEKGDIPEGYSVSREKKERFSLILESASTNQTSMYLCASSRAGADTQYFGPGTRLTVL.

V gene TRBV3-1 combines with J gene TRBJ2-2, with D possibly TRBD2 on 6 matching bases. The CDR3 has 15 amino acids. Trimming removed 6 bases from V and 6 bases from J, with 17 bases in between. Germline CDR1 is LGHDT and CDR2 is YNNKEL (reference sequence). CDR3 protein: CASRGMRGQAGELFF. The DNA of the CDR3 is TGTGCCAGCAGGGGGATGCGGGGTCAGGCCGGGGAGCTGTTTTTT. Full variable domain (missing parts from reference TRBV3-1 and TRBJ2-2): DTAVSQTPKYLVTQMGNDKSIKCEQNLGHDTMYWYKQDSKKFLKIMFSYNNKELIINETVPNRFSPKSPDKAHLNLHINSLELGDSAVYFCASRGMRGQAGELFFGEGSRLTVL.

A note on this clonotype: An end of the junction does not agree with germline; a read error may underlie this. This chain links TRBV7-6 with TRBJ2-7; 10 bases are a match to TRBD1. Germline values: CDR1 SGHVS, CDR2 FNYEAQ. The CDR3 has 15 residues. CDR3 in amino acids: CASASGTGDSYEQYF. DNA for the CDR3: TGTGCCAGCGCCTCCGGGACAGGGGACTCCTATGAGCAGTACTTC. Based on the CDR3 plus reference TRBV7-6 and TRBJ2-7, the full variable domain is GAGVSQSPRYKVTKRGQDVALRCDPISGHVSLYWYRQALGQGPEFLTYFNYEAQQDKSGLPNDRFSAERPEGSISTLTIQRTEQRDSAMYRCASASGTGDSYEQYFGPGTRLTVT.

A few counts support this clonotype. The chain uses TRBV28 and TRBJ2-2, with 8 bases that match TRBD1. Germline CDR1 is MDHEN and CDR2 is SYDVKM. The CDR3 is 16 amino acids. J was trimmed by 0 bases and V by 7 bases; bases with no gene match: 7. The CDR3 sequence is CASKGQGLANTGELFF. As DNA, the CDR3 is TGTGCCAGCAAAGGACAGGGTCTCGCGAACACCGGGGAGCTGTTTTTT. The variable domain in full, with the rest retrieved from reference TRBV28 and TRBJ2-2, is DVKVTQSSRYLVKRTGEKVFLECVQDMDHENMFWYRQDPGLGLRLIYFSYDVKMKEKGDIPEGYSVSREKKERFSLILESASTNQTSMYLCASKGQGLANTGELFFGEGSRLTVL.

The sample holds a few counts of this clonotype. This CDR3 reads CSVQGTVYEQYF. CDR3 nucleotide sequence: TGCAGCGTCCAAGGGACAGTCTACGAGCAGTACTTC. This sequence joins TRBV29-1 and TRBJ2-7; 7 bases are shared with TRBD1. This CDR3 spans 12 amino acids. Germline lookup yields CDR1 SQVTM and CDR2 ANQGSEA. J gave up 3 bases and V 6 bases, and 5 bases lay outside the gene matches.

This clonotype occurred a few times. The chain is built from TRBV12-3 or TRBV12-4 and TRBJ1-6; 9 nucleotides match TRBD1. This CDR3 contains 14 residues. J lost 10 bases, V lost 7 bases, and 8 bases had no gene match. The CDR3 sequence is CASTLTGGGSPLHF. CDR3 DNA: TGTGCCAGCACCCTGACAGGGGGAGGGTCACCCCTCCACTTT.

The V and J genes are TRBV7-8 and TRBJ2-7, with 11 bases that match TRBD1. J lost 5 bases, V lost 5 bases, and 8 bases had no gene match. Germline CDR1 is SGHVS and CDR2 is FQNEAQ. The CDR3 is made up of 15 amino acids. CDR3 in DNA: TGTGCCAGCAGCCTCCCTGGACAGGGGGCCCACGAGCAGTACTTC. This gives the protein CASSLPGQGAHEQYF.

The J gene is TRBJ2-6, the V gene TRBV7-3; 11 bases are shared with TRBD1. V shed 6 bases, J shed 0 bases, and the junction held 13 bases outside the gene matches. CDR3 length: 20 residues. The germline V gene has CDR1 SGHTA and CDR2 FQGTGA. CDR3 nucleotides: TGTGCCAGCAGGGATGGGACAGGGGGGAGCGGATACTCTGGGGCCAACGTCCTGACTTTC. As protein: CASRDGTGGSGYSGANVLTF.

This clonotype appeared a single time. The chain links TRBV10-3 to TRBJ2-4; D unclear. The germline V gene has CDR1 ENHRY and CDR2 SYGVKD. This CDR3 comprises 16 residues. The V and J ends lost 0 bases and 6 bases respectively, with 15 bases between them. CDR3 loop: CAISESTKSWANIQYF. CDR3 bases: TGTGCCATCAGTGAGTCGACGAAGTCGTGGGCAAACATTCAGTACTTC.

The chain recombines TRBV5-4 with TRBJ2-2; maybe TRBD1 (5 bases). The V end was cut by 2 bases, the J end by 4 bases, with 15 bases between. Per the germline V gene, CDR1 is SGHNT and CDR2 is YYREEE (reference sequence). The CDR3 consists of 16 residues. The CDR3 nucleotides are TGTGCCAGCAGCTTCTCTTTAGGGGATGGCACCGGGGAGCTGTTTTTT. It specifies CASSFSLGDGTGELFF.

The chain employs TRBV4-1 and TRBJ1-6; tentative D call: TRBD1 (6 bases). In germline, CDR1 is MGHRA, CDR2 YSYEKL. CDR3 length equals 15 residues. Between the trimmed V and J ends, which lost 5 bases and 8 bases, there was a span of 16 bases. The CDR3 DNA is TGCGCCAGCAGCGCAGGGGAATTGGGCTATTCACCCCTCCACTTT. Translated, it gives CASSAGELGYSPLHF.

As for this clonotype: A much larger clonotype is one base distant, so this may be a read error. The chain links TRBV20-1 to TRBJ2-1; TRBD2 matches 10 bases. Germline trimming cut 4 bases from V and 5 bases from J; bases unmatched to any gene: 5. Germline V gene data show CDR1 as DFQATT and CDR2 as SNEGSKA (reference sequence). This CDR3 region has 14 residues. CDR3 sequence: CSATQREGHNEQFF. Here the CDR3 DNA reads TGCAGTGCTACCCAGCGGGAGGGACACAATGAGCAGTTCTTC.

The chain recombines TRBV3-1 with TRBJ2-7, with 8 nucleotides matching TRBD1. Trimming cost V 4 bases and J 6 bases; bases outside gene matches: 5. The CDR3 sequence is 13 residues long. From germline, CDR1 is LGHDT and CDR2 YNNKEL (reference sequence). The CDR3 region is CASSPGGLSEQYF. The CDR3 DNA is TGTGCCAGCAGCCCAGGGGGCCTGAGCGAGCAGTACTTC.

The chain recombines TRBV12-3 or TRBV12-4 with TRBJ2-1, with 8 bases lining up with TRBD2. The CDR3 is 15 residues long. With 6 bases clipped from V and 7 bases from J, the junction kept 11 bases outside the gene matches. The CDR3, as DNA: TGTGCCAGCAGCACTGTAGCGGGAAAGGGGAATGAGCAGTTCTTC. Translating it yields CASSTVAGKGNEQFF.

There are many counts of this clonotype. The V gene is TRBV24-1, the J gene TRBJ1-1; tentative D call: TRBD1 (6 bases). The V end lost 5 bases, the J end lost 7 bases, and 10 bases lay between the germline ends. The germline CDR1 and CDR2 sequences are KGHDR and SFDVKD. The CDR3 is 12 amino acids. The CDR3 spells CATSALRGEAFF. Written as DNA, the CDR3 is TGTGCCACCAGTGCTCTCAGGGGTGAAGCTTTCTTT.

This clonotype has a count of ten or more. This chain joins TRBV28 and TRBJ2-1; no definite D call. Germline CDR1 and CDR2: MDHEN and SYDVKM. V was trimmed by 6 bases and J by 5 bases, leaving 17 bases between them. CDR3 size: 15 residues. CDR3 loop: CASSSRRLSDNEQFF. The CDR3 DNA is TGTGCCAGCAGCTCCCGTAGGTTGTCCGACAATGAGCAGTTCTTC.

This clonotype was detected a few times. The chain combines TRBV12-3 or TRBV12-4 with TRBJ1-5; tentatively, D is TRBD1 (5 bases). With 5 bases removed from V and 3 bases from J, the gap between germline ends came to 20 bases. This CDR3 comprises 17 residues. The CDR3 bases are TGTGCCAGCAGTCCAACTTCTAGGGGACTAAACAATCAGCCCCAGCATTTT. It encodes CASSPTSRGLNNQPQHF.

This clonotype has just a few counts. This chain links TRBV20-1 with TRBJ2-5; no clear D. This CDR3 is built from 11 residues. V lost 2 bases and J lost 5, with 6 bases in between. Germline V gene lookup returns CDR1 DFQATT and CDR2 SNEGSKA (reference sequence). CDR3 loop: CSARRVETQYF. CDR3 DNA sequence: TGCAGTGCTAGACGCGTCGAGACCCAGTACTTC.

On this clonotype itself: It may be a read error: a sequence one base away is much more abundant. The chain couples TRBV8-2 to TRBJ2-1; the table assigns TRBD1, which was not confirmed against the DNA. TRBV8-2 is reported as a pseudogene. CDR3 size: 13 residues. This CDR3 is CASSPGFLGELFF. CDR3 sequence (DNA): TGTGCCAGCAGCCCCGGTTTTCTCGGGGAGTTGTTCTTC.

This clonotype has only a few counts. The CDR3 region has the DNA TGTGCCAGCAAGGTGGGCGGGATTAGCTCCTACGAGCAGTACTTC. Its translation is CASKVGGISSYEQYF. This chain joins TRBV2 and TRBJ2-7; D possibly corresponds to TRBD2 (6 bases). Germline V gene lookup returns CDR1 SNHLY and CDR2 FYNNEI. V lost 7 bases, J lost 0 bases, and 16 bases lay in between. The CDR3 length is 15 residues.

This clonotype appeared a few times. CDR3 residues: CATSGLAGGPNEQFF. The DNA of the CDR3 is TGTGCCACCAGCGGACTAGCGGGAGGGCCCAATGAGCAGTTCTTC. This chain joins TRBV24-1 and TRBJ2-1; 15 positions agree with TRBD2. V gave up 7 bases and J gave up 6 bases; unmatched junction bases: 3. The V gene's germline CDR1 is KGHDR and CDR2 SFDVKD. This CDR3 is 15 amino acids long.

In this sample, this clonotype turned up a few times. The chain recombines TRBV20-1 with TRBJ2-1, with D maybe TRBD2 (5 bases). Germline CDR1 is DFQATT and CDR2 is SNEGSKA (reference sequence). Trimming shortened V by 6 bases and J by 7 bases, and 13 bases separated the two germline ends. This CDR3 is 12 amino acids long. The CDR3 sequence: CSADGTGNEQFF. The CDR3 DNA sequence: TGCAGTGCAGACGGAACGGGGAATGAGCAGTTCTTC.

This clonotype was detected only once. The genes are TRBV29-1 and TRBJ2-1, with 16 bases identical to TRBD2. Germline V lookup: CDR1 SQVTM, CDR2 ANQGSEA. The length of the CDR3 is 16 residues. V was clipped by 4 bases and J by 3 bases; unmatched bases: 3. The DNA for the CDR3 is TGCAGCGTTGGGGGACTAGCGGGGGGGCTCTACAATGAGCAGTTCTTC. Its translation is CSVGGLAGGLYNEQFF.

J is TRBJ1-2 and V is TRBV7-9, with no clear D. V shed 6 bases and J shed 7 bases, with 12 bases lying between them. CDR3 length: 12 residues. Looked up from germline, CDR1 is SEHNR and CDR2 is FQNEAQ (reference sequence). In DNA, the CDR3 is TGTGCCAGCAGACAAGGGCCGCTTGGCTACACCTTC. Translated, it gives CASRQGPLGYTF.

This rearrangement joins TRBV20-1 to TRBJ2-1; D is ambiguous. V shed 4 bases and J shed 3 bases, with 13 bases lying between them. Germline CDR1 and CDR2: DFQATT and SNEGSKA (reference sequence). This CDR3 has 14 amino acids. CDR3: CSAISGFRYNEQFF. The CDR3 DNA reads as TGCAGTGCTATTTCTGGGTTTCGCTACAATGAGCAGTTCTTC.